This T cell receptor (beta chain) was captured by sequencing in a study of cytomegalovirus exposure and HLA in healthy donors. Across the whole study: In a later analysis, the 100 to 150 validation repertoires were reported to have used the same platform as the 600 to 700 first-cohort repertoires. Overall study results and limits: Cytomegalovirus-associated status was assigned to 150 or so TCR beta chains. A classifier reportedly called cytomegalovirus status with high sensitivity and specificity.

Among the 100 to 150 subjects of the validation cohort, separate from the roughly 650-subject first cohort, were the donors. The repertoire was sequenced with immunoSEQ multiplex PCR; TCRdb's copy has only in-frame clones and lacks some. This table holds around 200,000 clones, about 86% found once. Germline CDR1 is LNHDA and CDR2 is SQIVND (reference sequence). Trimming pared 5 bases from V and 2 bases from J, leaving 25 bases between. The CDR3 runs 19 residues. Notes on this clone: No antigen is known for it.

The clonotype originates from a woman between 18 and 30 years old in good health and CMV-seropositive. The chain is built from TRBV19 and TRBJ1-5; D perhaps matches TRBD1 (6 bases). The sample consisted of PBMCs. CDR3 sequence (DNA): TGTGCCAGTAGTTACCCAGCTCAAAAGACAGGATTTCGCAATCAGCCCCAGCATTTT. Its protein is CASSYPAQKTGFRNQPQHF. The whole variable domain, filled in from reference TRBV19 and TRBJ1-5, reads DGGITQSPKYLFRKEGQNVTLSCEQNLNHDAMYWYRQDPGQGLRLIYYSQIVNDFQKGDIAEGYSVSREKKESFPLTVTSAQKNPTAFYLCASSYPAQKTGFRNQPQHFGDGTRLSIL.